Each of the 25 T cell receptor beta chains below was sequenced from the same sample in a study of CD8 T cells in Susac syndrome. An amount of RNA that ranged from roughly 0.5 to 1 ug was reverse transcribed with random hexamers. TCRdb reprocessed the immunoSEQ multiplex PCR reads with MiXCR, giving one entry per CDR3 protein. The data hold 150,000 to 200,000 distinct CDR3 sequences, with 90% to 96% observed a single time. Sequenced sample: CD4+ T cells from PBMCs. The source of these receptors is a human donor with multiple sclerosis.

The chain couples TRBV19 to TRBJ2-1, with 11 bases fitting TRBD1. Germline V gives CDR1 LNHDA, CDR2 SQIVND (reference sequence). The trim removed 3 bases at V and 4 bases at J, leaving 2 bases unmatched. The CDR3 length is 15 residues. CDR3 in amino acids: CASSMGTGGYNEQFF. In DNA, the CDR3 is TGTGCCAGTAGTATGGGGACAGGGGGGTACAATGAGCAGTTCTTC. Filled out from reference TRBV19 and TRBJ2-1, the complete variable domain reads DGGITQSPKYLFRKEGQNVTLSCEQNLNHDAMYWYRQDPGQGLRLIYYSQIVNDFQKGDIAEGYSVSREKKESFPLTVTSAQKNPTAFYLCASSMGTGGYNEQFFGPGTRLTVL.

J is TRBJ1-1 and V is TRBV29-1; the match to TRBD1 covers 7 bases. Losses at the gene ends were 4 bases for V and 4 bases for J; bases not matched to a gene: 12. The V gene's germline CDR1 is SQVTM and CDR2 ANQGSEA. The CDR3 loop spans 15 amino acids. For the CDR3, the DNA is TGCAGCGTTGGTGAAAGGGGGCTTCTGGGCACTGAAGCTTTCTTT. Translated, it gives CSVGERGLLGTEAFF.

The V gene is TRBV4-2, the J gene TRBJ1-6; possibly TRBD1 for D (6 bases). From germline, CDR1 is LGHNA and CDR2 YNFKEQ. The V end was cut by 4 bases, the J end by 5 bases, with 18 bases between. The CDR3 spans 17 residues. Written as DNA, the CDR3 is TGTGCCAGCAGCCTTATAGGGGGGGCGCTTAATAATTCACCCCTCCACTTT. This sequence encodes CASSLIGGALNNSPLHF.

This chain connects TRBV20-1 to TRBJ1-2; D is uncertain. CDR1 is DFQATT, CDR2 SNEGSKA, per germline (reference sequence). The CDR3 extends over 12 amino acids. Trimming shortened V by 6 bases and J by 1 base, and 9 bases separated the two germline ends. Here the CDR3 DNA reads TGCAGTGCCAGTCCTGATAACTATGGCTACACCTTC. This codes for CSASPDNYGYTF.

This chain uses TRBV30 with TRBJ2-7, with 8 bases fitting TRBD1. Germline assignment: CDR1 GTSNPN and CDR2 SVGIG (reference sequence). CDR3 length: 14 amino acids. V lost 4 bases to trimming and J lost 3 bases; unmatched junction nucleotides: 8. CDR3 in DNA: TGTGCCTGGACCCCGACAGGGGAAAACTACGAGCAGTACTTC. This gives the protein CAWTPTGENYEQYF.

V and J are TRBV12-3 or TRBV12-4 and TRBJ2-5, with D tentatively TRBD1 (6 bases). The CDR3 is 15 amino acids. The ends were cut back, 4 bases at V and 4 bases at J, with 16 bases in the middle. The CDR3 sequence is CASSSPQGGSETQYF. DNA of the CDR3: TGTGCCAGCAGTTCCCCCCAAGGGGGATCAGAGACCCAGTACTTC.

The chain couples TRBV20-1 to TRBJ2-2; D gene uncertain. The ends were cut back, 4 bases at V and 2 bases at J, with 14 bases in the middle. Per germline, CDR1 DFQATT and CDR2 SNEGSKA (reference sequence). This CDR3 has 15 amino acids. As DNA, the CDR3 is TGCAGTGCTACCCCAGTTAGCCCTAACACCGGGGAGCTGTTTTTT. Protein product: CSATPVSPNTGELFF.

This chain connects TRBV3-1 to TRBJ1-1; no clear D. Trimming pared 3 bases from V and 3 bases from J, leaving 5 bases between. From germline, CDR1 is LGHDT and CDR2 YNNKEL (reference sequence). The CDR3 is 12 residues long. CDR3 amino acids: CASSQGYTEAFF. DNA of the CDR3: TGTGCCAGCAGCCAGGGATACACTGAAGCTTTCTTT.

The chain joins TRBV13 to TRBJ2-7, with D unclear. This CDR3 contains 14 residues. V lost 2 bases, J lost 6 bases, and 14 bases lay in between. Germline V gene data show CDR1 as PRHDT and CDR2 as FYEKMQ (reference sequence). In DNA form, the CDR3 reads TGTGCCAGCAGCTTAATCGGTCCCTTCGCCGAGCAGTACTTC. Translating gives CASSLIGPFAEQYF.

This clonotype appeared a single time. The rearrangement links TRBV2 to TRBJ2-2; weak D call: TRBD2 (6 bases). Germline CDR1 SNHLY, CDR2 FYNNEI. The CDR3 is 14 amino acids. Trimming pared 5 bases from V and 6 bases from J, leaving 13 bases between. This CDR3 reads CASSPTSFPGELFF. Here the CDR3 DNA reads TGTGCCAGCAGTCCAACTAGCTTCCCCGGGGAGCTGTTTTTT.

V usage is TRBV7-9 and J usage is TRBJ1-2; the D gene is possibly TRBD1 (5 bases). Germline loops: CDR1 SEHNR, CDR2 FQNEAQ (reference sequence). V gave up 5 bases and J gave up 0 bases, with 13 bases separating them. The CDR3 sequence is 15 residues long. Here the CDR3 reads CASSPWDRANYGYTF. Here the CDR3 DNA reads TGTGCCAGCAGCCCCTGGGACCGGGCTAACTATGGCTACACCTTC. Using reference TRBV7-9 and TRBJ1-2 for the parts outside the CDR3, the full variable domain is DTGVSQNPRHKITKRGQNVTFRCDPISEHNRLYWYRQTLGQGPEFLTYFQNEAQLEKSRLLSDRFSAERPKGSFSTLEIQRTEQGDSAMYLCASSPWDRANYGYTFGSGTRLTVV.

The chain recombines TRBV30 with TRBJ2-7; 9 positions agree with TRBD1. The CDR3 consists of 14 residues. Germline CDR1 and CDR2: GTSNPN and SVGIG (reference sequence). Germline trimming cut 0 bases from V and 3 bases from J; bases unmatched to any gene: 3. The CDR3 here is CAWSVGTGNYEQYF. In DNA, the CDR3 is TGTGCCTGGAGTGTCGGGACAGGGAACTACGAGCAGTACTTC.

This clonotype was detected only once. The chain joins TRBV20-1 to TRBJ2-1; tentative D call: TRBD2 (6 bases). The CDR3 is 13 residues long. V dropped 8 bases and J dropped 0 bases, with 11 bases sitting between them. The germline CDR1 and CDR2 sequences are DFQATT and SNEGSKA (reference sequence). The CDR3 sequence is CSWGRSSYNEQFF. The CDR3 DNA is TGCAGTTGGGGGAGGAGCTCCTACAATGAGCAGTTCTTC.

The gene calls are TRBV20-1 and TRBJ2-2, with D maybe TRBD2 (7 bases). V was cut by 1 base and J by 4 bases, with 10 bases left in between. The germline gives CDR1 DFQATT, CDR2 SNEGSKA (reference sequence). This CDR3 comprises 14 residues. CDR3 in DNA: TGCAGTGCTAGAGCCCGGGGGGCCACCGGGGAGCTGTTTTTT. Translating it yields CSARARGATGELFF.

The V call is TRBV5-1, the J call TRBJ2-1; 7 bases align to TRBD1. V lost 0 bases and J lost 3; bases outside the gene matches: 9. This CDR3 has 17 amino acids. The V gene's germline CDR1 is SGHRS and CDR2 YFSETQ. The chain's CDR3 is CASSLASGRDSYNEQFF. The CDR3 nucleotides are TGCGCCAGCAGCTTGGCCAGTGGCCGGGACAGCTACAATGAGCAGTTCTTC. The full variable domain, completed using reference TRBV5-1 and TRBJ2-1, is KAGVTQTPRYLIKTRGQQVTLSCSPISGHRSVSWYQQTPGQGLQFLFEYFSETQRNKGNFPGRFSGRQFSNSRSEMNVSTLELGDSALYLCASSLASGRDSYNEQFFGPGTRLTVL.

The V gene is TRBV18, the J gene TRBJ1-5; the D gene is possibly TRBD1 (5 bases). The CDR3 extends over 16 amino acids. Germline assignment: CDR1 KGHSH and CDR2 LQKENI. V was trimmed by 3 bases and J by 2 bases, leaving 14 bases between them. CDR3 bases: TGTGCCAGCTCACCCACGGCAGGGTTTGGCAATCAGCCCCAGCATTTT. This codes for CASSPTAGFGNQPQHF. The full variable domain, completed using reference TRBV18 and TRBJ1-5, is NAGVMQNPRHLVRRRGQEARLRCSPMKGHSHVYWYRQLPEEGLKFMVYLQKENIIDESGMPKERFSAEFPKEGPSILRIQQVVRGDSAAYFCASSPTAGFGNQPQHFGDGTRLSIL.

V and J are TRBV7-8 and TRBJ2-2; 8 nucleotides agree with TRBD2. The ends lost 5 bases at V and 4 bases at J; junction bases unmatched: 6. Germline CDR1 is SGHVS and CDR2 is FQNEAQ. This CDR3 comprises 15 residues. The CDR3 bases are TGTGCCAGCAGCACTCGGGGGGGCGGCACCGGGGAGCTGTTTTTT. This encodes CASSTRGGGTGELFF.

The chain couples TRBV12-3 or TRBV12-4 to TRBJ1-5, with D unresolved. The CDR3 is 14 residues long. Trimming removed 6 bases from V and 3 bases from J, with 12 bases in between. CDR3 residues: CASSRRPNNQPQHF. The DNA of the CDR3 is TGTGCCAGCAGCCGACGACCGAACAATCAGCCCCAGCATTTT.

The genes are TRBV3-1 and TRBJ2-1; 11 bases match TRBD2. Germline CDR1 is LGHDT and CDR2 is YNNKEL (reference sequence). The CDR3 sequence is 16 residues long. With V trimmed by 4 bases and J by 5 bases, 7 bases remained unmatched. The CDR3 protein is CASSRLSGGADNEQFF. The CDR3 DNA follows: TGTGCCAGCAGCCGCCTTAGCGGGGGGGCTGACAATGAGCAGTTCTTC.

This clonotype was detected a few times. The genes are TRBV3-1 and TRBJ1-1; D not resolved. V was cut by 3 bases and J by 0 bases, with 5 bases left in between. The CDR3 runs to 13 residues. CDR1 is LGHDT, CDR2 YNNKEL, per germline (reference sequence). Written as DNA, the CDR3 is TGTGCCAGCAGCCAGGGGATGAACACTGAAGCTTTCTTT. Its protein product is CASSQGMNTEAFF.

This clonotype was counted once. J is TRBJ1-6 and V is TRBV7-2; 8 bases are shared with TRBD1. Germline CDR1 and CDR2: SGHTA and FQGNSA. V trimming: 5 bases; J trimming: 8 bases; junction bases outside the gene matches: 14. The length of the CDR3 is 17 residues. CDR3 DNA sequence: TGTGCCAGCAGCCCCCTGACAGGGGTGGGAATATATTCACCCCTCCACTTT. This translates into CASSPLTGVGIYSPLHF.

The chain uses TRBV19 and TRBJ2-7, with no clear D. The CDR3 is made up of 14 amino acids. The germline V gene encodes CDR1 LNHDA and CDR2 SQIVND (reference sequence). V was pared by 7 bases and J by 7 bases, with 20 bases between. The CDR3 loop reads CASTSTGGTLEQYF. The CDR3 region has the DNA TGTGCCAGTACAAGTACGGGCGGTACTTTGGAGCAGTACTTC.

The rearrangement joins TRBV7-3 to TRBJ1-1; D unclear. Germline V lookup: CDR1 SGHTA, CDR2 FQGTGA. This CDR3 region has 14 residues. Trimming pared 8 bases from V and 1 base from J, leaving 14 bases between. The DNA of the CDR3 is TGTGCCAGCTCACCCTTCCCCCAGAACACTGAAGCTTTCTTT. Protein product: CASSPFPQNTEAFF.

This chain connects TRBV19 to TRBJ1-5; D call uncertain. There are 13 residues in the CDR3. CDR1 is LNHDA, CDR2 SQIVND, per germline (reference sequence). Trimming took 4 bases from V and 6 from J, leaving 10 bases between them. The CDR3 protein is CASSTQSGQPQHF. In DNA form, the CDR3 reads TGTGCCAGTAGTACCCAGTCTGGTCAGCCCCAGCATTTT.

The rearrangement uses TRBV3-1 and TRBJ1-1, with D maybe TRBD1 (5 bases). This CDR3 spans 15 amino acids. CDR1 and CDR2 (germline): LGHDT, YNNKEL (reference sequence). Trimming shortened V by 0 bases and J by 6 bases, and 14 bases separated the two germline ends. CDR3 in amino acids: CASSQEGGWRAEAFF. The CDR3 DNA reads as TGTGCCAGCAGCCAAGAGGGGGGGTGGAGGGCTGAAGCTTTCTTT.